The next 10 T cell receptor beta chains were all read from a single sample in a study of blood T cell repertoires in COVID-19. This table comes from immunoSEQ multiplex PCR, and its TCRdb copy is limited to in-frame clones, with some not included. The data hold 150,000 to 200,000 clones, with approximately 88% observed a single time. The sample was peripheral blood. The receptor set was obtained from a human donor in a cohort sampled during active COVID-19.

The gene calls are TRBV24-1 and TRBJ1-1; D might be TRBD1 (5 bases). CDR3 length equals 13 residues. Looked up from germline, CDR1 is KGHDR and CDR2 is SFDVKD. Trimming stripped 3 bases from V and 1 base from J, with 5 bases between. The CDR3 region has the DNA TGTGCCACCAGTGATAGGGGGAACACTGAAGCTTTCTTT. Protein: CATSDRGNTEAFF.

The chain recombines TRBV30 with TRBJ1-3, with D unclear. This CDR3 spans 12 amino acids. The germline V gene has CDR1 GTSNPN and CDR2 SVGIG (reference sequence). Deletions cut 5 bases from V and 6 bases from J, with 11 bases between. The CDR3 DNA follows: TGTGCCTGGGCGCCGGAGGAAAACACCATATATTTT. Translating it yields CAWAPEENTIYF.

This clone showed up many times. V usage is TRBV6-4 and J usage is TRBJ2-3; 10 bases map to TRBD2. Trimming took 4 bases from V and 3 from J; bases not matched to a gene: 4. The CDR3 is 15 amino acids. CDR1 is MRHNA, CDR2 SNTAGT, per germline. CDR3 DNA: TGTGCCAGCAGTGGGATAGCGGGGGGTACAGATACGCAGTATTTT. Translation: CASSGIAGGTDTQYF.

This clone came up once. Different DNA sequences within this sample yield the same CDR3. The chain employs TRBV7-2 and TRBJ2-5; 15 bases align to TRBD2. V lost 4 bases and J lost 4; bases outside the gene matches: 7. The CDR3 runs to 17 residues. CDR1 SGHTA and CDR2 FQGNSA come from the germline V gene. The CDR3 reads CASSSRTSGGAGETQYF. The CDR3 nucleotides read TGTGCCAGCAGCTCCCGGACTAGCGGGGGGGCCGGAGAGACCCAGTACTTC.

V and J are TRBV5-6 and TRBJ2-3, with D possibly being TRBD1 (5 bases). There are 16 residues in the CDR3. V was clipped by 0 bases and J by 1 base, with 12 bases between them. Germline V gene sequence: CDR1 SGHDT, CDR2 YYEEEE. CDR3: CASSLVRASGTDTQYF. CDR3 coding DNA: TGTGCCAGCAGCTTGGTCAGGGCGAGTGGCACAGATACGCAGTATTTT.

The gene calls are TRBV28 and TRBJ2-7, with 7 bases lining up with TRBD1. V was pared by 5 bases and J by 3 bases, with 7 bases of the junction left unmatched. Per the germline V gene, CDR1 is MDHEN and CDR2 is SYDVKM. The CDR3 runs 14 residues. In DNA, the CDR3 is TGTGCCAGCAGTACAGGGGTAAGTTACTACGAGCAGTACTTC. It codes for CASSTGVSYYEQYF.

The chain couples TRBV11-3 to TRBJ1-3, with TRBD1 as a possible D gene (6 bases). Trimming removed 1 base at V and 0 bases at J, with 7 bases between. CDR1 is SGHNT and CDR2 is YENEEA in the germline V gene. The length of the CDR3 is 15 residues. CDR3 protein: CASSLGTVSGNTIYF. CDR3 nucleotide sequence: TGTGCCAGCAGCTTAGGGACAGTCTCTGGAAACACCATATATTTT.

The genes are TRBV6-5 and TRBJ1-4, with a possible D match to TRBD1 (6 bases). V was cut by 10 bases and J by 3 bases, with 15 bases left in between. The CDR3 runs to 14 residues. Germline V gives CDR1 MNHEY, CDR2 SVGAGI. The DNA of the CDR3 is TGTGCCACCAACTCAGGGGTATCTAATGAAAAACTGTTTTTT. Protein: CATNSGVSNEKLFF.

The gene calls are TRBV5-1 and TRBJ1-2; the match to TRBD1 covers 8 bases. Germline values: CDR1 SGHRS, CDR2 YFSETQ. This CDR3 spans 15 amino acids. V trimming: 3 bases; J trimming: 1 base; junction bases outside the gene matches: 5. The CDR3 protein is CASSWDGQGNYGYTF. DNA for the CDR3: TGCGCCAGCAGCTGGGACGGACAGGGTAACTATGGCTACACCTTC. Full variable domain (missing parts from reference TRBV5-1 and TRBJ1-2): KAGVTQTPRYLIKTRGQQVTLSCSPISGHRSVSWYQQTPGQGLQFLFEYFSETQRNKGNFPGRFSGRQFSNSRSEMNVSTLELGDSALYLCASSWDGQGNYGYTFGSGTRLTVV.

The V and J genes are TRBV6-4 and TRBJ2-1; TRBD2 agrees at 11 bases. This CDR3 contains 16 residues. The germline CDR1 and CDR2 sequences are MRHNA and SNTAGT. V was clipped by 2 bases and J by 7 bases; unmatched bases: 7. The CDR3 bases are TGTGCCAGCAGTGACCGCCTAGCGGGAGGACTGAATGAGCAGTTCTTC. This gives the protein CASSDRLAGGLNEQFF.